This record covers a single T cell receptor beta chain. Its cognate antigen is unknown. Trimming left V 5 bases short and J 3 bases short, with 8 bases between. Per the germline V gene, CDR1 is SEHNR and CDR2 is FQNEAQ (reference sequence). This CDR3 region has 12 residues. MiXCR, applied by TCRdb to the reads, yields one record per CDR3 protein. The sample shows about 900,000 distinct CDR3 sequences, approximately 32% of them seen only once. The data stem from a study of T cell repertoires in cytomegalovirus infection. Study summary: Matching HLA type, along with CMV infection, was indicated by public TCR beta signatures. Broader study findings: Ex vivo responses were dominated by HLA-C-restricted CMV-specific TCR beta clonotypes.

J is TRBJ2-7 and V is TRBV7-9; D is ambiguous. The sample was cultured CD8+ T cells from PBMCs, taken from culture after CMV antigen stimulation. This clonotype was obtained from a human donor in good health (CMV status not recorded). Some clones in this sample may be carry-over from other donors' samples. The CDR3 nucleotides are TGTGCCAGCAGCACGGTCTTCTACGAGCAGTACTTC. Its protein is CASSTVFYEQYF.